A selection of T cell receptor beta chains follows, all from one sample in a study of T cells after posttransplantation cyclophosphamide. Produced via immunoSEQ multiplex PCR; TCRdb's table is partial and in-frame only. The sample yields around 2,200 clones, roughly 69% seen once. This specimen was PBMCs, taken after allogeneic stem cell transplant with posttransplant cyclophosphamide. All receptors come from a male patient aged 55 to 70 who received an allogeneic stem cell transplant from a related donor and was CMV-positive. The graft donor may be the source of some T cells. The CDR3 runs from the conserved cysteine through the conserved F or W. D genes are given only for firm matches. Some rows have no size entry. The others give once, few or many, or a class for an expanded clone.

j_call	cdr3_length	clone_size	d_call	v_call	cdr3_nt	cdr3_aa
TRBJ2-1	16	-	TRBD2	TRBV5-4	TGTGCCAGCAGCTTGGATTTCATGAGCGGGAGCCTTGAGCAGTTCTTC	CASSLDFMSGSLEQFF
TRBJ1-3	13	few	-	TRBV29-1	TGCAGCGTTGACCCCTTCCCTGGAAACACCATATATTTT	CSVDPFPGNTIYF
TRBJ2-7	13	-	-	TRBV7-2	TGTGCCAGCAGCTTATTCCAGGGAGGCGAGCAGTACTTC	CASSLFQGGEQYF
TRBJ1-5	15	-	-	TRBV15	TGTGCCACCAGCAGAAAGGTGGAGAATAATCAGCCCCAGCATTTT	CATSRKVENNQPQHF
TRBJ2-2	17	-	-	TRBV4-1	TGCGCCAGCAGCGCCAGCCAAGGAGGGGTTGATTCCGGGGAGCTGTTTTTT	CASSASQGGVDSGELFF
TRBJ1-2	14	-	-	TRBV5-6	TGTGCCAGCAGCTCAGGGCCCAGTTCCTATGGCTACACCTTC	CASSSGPSSYGYTF
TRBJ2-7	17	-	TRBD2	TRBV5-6	TGTGCCAGCAGCTTCTTCACAATCGGGACTAGCGGGGGAGAGCAGTACTTC	CASSFFTIGTSGGEQYF
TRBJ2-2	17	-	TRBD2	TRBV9	TGTGCCAGCGGGACCGTCGCTCTAGCGGCCAGGACCGGGGAGCTGTTTTTT	CASGTVALAARTGELFF
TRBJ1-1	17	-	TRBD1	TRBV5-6	TGTGCCAGCAGCGCCTACGGGACAGGGTACGGAAACACTGAAGCTTTCTTT	CASSAYGTGYGNTEAFF
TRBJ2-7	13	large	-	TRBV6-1	TGTGCCAGCACCCGGGACACCTCCTACGAGCAGTACTTC	CASTRDTSYEQYF
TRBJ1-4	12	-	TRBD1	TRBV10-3	TGTGCCATACGGGACAGGGGGGAAAAACTGTTTTTT	CAIRDRGEKLFF
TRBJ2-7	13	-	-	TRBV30	TGTGCCTGGAGCGACAGTAAGACCTACGAGCAGTACTTC	CAWSDSKTYEQYF
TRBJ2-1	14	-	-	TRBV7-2	TGTGCCAGCAGCCCAATAGGCAGGGGCAATGAGCAGTTCTTC	CASSPIGRGNEQFF
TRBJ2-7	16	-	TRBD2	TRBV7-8	TGTGCCAGCAGCCCCCTGGACCGGGAGGCGTCCTACGAGCAGTACTTC	CASSPLDREASYEQYF
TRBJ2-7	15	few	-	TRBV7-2	TGTGCCAGCAGCTTATCTGGGCAGGGTCCCTACGAGCAGTACTTC	CASSLSGQGPYEQYF
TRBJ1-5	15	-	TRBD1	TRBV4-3	TGCGCCAGCAGTCAAGCAACAGGGGGCCTTCAGCCCCAGCATTTT	CASSQATGGLQPQHF
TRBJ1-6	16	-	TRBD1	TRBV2	TGTGCCAGTCGAACAGGGGAAAGCTCCTATAATTCACCCCTCCACTTT	CASRTGESSYNSPLHF
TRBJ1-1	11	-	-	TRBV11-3	TGTGCCAGCCTGGGGAGTACTGAAGCTTTCTTT	CASLGSTEAFF
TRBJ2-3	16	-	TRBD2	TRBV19	TGTGCCAGTAGTGGCATTATGCGGGGGGTTACAGATACGCAGTATTTT	CASSGIMRGVTDTQYF
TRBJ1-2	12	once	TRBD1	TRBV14	TGTGCCATCGGGGACAGATACTATGGCTACACCTTC	CAIGDRYYGYTF
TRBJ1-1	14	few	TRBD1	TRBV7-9	TGTGCCAGCAGCCGACTGGGACAGGGGGCGGAAGCTTTCTTT	CASSRLGQGAEAFF
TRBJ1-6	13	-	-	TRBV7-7	TGTGCTAGCAGCTTGGACAATCTTTCACCCCTCCACTTT	CASSLDNLSPLHF
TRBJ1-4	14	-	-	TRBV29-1	TGCAGCGTTAAAGCCGGTGCAACTAATGAAAAACTGTTTTTT	CSVKAGATNEKLFF
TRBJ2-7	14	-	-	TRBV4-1	TGCGCCAGCAGCCGCCAGGGGGGAGGCTACGAGCAGTACTTC	CASSRQGGGYEQYF
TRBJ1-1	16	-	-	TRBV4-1	TGCGCCAGCAGCCACCCGATATTAACAGGGTACACTGAAGCTTTCTTT	CASSHPILTGYTEAFF
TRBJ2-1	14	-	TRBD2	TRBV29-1	TGCAGCGTTGAAGGGACTAGCGGGAGAATCGAGCAGTTCTTC	CSVEGTSGRIEQFF
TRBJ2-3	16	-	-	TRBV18	TGTGCCAGCTCACCACCGAGGGCGCACCACACAGATACGCAGTATTTT	CASSPPRAHHTDTQYF
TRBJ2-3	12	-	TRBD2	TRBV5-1	TGCGCCAGCAGCCCGGGGGGGAATACGCAGTATTTT	CASSPGGNTQYF
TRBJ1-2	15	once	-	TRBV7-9	TGTGCCAGCAGCTTGATTGGGGGAGGAGCCGGGGGCTACACCTTC	CASSLIGGGAGGYTF
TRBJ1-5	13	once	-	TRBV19	TGTGCCAGTAGGGGTGCGGGCAATCAGCCCCAGCATTTT	CASRGAGNQPQHF
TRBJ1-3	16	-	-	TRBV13	TGTGCCAGCAGCTTAGGCACAGGGTTCTCTGGAAACACCATATATTTT	CASSLGTGFSGNTIYF
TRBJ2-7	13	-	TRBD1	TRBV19	TGTGCCAGTAGTACCCGACAGGGCTACGAGCAGTACTTC	CASSTRQGYEQYF